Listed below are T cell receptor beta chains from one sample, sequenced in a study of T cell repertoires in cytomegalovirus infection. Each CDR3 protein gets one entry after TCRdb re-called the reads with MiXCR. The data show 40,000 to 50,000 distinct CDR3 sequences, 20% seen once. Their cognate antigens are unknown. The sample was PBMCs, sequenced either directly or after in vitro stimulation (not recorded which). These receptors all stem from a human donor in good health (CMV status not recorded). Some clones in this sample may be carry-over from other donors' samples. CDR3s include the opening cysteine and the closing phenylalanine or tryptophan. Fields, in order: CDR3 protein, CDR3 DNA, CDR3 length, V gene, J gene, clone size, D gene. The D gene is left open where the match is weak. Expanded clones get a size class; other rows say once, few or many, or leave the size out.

CDR3: CASSRAYQETQYF; DNA: TGTGCCAGCAGCCGGGCTTACCAAGAGACCCAGTACTTC; length: 13; V: TRBV7-9; J: TRBJ2-5; size: few; D: .
CDR3: CASSHDYTETQYF; DNA: TGTGCCAGCAGCCACGACTATACAGAGACCCAGTACTTC; length: 13; V: TRBV7-7; J: TRBJ2-5; size: many; D: .
CDR3: CASTRQTGTYEQYF; DNA: TGTGCCAGCACACGTCAAACAGGGACCTACGAGCAGTACTTC; length: 14; V: TRBV28; J: TRBJ2-7; size: .; D: .
CDR3: CASSVGGQREKLFF; DNA: TGTGCCAGCAGCGTGGGGGGACAGAGAGAAAAACTGTTTTTT; length: 14; V: TRBV7-9; J: TRBJ1-4; size: many; D: TRBD1
CDR3: CATDYRTSGRSTYNEQFF; DNA: TGTGCCACCGACTACCGGACTAGCGGGAGGAGTACCTACAATGAGCAGTTCTTC; length: 18; V: TRBV7-9; J: TRBJ2-1; size: many; D: TRBD2
CDR3: CAISESEANYGYTF; DNA: TGTGCCATCAGTGAGTCCGAGGCTAACTATGGCTACACCTTC; length: 14; V: TRBV10-3; J: TRBJ1-2; size: many; D: .
CDR3: CAWSGLRGYTF; DNA: TGTGCCTGGAGTGGTCTTCGGGGCTACACCTTC; length: 11; V: TRBV30; J: TRBJ1-2; size: .; D: .
CDR3: CAVGDRDGYTF; DNA: TGTGCTGTTGGGGACAGAGATGGCTACACCTTC; length: 11; V: TRBV10-3; J: TRBJ1-2; size: .; D: TRBD1
CDR3: CASSFGLAHTGELFF; DNA: TGTGCCAGCAGCTTCGGACTAGCCCACACCGGGGAGCTGTTTTTT; length: 15; V: TRBV7-9; J: TRBJ2-2; size: .; D: TRBD2
CDR3: CASSPQGADQPQHF; DNA: TGTGCCAGCTCACCGCAGGGGGCAGATCAGCCCCAGCATTTT; length: 14; V: TRBV18; J: TRBJ1-5; size: few; D: TRBD1
CDR3: CASGSLRTGLNEKLFF; DNA: TGTGCCAGCGGAAGCCTCCGGACAGGGCTAAATGAAAAACTGTTTTTT; length: 16; V: TRBV6-1; J: TRBJ1-4; size: .; D: TRBD1
CDR3: CASSGARDRGDYEQYF; DNA: TGTGCCAGCAGCGGGGCCCGGGACAGGGGTGACTACGAGCAGTACTTC; length: 16; V: TRBV7-2; J: TRBJ2-7; size: many; D: TRBD1
CDR3: CASTESEETQYF; DNA: TGTGCCAGCACCGAAAGCGAAGAGACCCAGTACTTC; length: 12; V: TRBV2; J: TRBJ2-5; size: many; D: .
CDR3: CASSGSSGNTIYF; DNA: TGTGCCAGCAGTGGCAGCTCTGGAAACACCATATATTTT; length: 13; V: TRBV2; J: TRBJ1-3; size: .; D: .
CDR3: CASRTINNEQFF; DNA: TGTGCCAGCAGAACTATCAACAATGAGCAGTTCTTC; length: 12; V: TRBV12-3/TRBV12-4; J: TRBJ2-1; size: many; D: .
CDR3: CASSYPSGRSTDTQYF; DNA: TGTGCCAGCAGTTACCCTAGCGGGAGGAGCACAGATACGCAGTATTTT; length: 16; V: TRBV6-2/TRBV6-3; J: TRBJ2-3; size: few; D: TRBD2
CDR3: CASLVSGAYNEQFF; DNA: TGTGCCAGCCTGGTTAGCGGGGCGTACAATGAGCAGTTCTTC; length: 14; V: TRBV12-3/TRBV12-4; J: TRBJ2-1; size: many; D: TRBD2
CDR3: CASSLIQGASEKLFF; DNA: TGTGCCAGCAGCTTAATTCAGGGGGCGAGTGAAAAACTGTTTTTT; length: 15; V: TRBV11-2; J: TRBJ1-4; size: few; D: TRBD1
CDR3: CASSSGPSGSNEQFF; DNA: TGTGCCAGCAGCTCTGGGCCTAGCGGGAGCAATGAGCAGTTCTTC; length: 15; V: TRBV5-5; J: TRBJ2-1; size: .; D: TRBD2
CDR3: CASTPGTGVEKLFF; DNA: TGTGCCAGCACCCCAGGGACAGGGGTTGAAAAACTGTTTTTT; length: 14; V: TRBV9; J: TRBJ1-4; size: .; D: TRBD1
CDR3: CASGPWGQGLNTEAFF; DNA: TGTGCCAGCGGCCCTTGGGGACAGGGACTGAACACTGAAGCTTTCTTT; length: 16; V: TRBV7-8; J: TRBJ1-1; size: many; D: TRBD1
CDR3: CASSHLSHNEQFF; DNA: TGCGCCAGCAGCCACCTCTCGCACAATGAGCAGTTCTTC; length: 13; V: TRBV4-1; J: TRBJ2-1; size: many; D: .
CDR3: CASSQEAGANTEAFF; DNA: TGCGCCAGCAGCCAAGAGGCGGGGGCAAACACTGAAGCTTTCTTT; length: 15; V: TRBV4-1; J: TRBJ1-1; size: .; D: .
CDR3: CASSSTGTGWSNTEAFF; DNA: TGTGCCAGCAGTTCCACCGGGACAGGCTGGTCGAACACTGAAGCTTTCTTT; length: 17; V: TRBV28; J: TRBJ1-1; size: .; D: TRBD1
CDR3: CASSSQTQETQYF; DNA: TGTGCCAGTAGTAGCCAAACCCAAGAGACCCAGTACTTC; length: 13; V: TRBV19; J: TRBJ2-5; size: many; D: .
CDR3: CASSLLGDKSRRAYNEQFF; DNA: TGTGCCAGCAGCTTATTAGGGGACAAGAGCAGGAGGGCGTACAATGAGCAGTTCTTC; length: 19; V: TRBV7-2; J: TRBJ2-1; size: many; D: .
CDR3: CSASKQGRGWEQYF; DNA: TGCAGTGCTAGCAAGCAGGGGAGGGGATGGGAGCAGTACTTC; length: 14; V: TRBV20-1; J: TRBJ2-7; size: few; D: .
CDR3: CASRDRGNTEAFF; DNA: TGTGCCAGCAGAGACAGAGGGAACACTGAAGCTTTCTTT; length: 13; V: TRBV7-9; J: TRBJ1-1; size: .; D: .
CDR3: CASSLGSGDSGERLYF; DNA: TGCGCCAGCAGCTTGGGAAGCGGGGACAGCGGGGAGCGGCTGTACTTC; length: 16; V: TRBV5-1; J: TRBJ2-5; size: .; D: .
CDR3: CASSLGGAQGEQYF; DNA: TGTGCCAGCAGCTTAGGTGGGGCACAAGGCGAGCAGTACTTC; length: 14; V: TRBV7-9; J: TRBJ2-7; size: many; D: .
CDR3: CASSLGGGGEGETQYF; DNA: TGCGCCAGCAGCCTCGGGGGGGGGGGCGAGGGCGAGACCCAGTACTTC; length: 16; V: TRBV4-1; J: TRBJ2-5; size: few; D: TRBD2
CDR3: CASTPLAGRNEQFF; DNA: TGTGCCAGCACCCCCCTAGCGGGGCGCAATGAGCAGTTCTTC; length: 14; V: TRBV6-1; J: TRBJ2-1; size: .; D: TRBD2
CDR3: CASSLQGTDTQYF; DNA: TGTGCCAGCAGCTTACAGGGCACAGATACGCAGTATTTT; length: 13; V: TRBV7-2; J: TRBJ2-3; size: many; D: .
CDR3: CASKRPGGGADTQYF; DNA: TGTGCCAGCAAACGACCGGGCGGGGGCGCAGATACGCAGTATTTT; length: 15; V: TRBV7-2; J: TRBJ2-3; size: .; D: .
CDR3: CASSSPPGGPNNSPLHF; DNA: TGTGCCAGCAGCTCTCCGCCCGGTGGGCCCAATAATTCACCCCTCCACTTT; length: 17; V: TRBV7-2; J: TRBJ1-6; size: .; D: .
CDR3: CASGQLSGGDGYTF; DNA: TGTGCTAGTGGACAATTGTCGGGTGGGGATGGCTACACCTTC; length: 14; V: TRBV12-5; J: TRBJ1-2; size: many; D: .
CDR3: CASSQDHTEQYF; DNA: TGTGCCAGCAGCCAGGACCATACAGAGCAGTACTTC; length: 12; V: TRBV7-2; J: TRBJ2-7; size: few; D: .
CDR3: CASSLGPTGGYEQYF; DNA: TGTGCCAGCAGCTTGGGACCGACGGGGGGGTACGAGCAGTACTTC; length: 15; V: TRBV5-6; J: TRBJ2-7; size: many; D: TRBD2
CDR3: CASRGLAGYQETQYF; DNA: TGCGCCAGCAGGGGACTAGCGGGGTACCAAGAGACCCAGTACTTC; length: 15; V: TRBV5-1; J: TRBJ2-5; size: .; D: TRBD2
CDR3: CASSKFNSPLHF; DNA: TGTGCCAGCAGCAAATTTAATTCACCCCTCCACTTT; length: 12; V: TRBV7-6; J: TRBJ1-6; size: many; D: .
CDR3: CASRKTGGVYNSPLHF; DNA: TGTGCCAGCAGAAAAACAGGGGGGGTCTATAATTCACCCCTCCACTTT; length: 16; V: TRBV12-3/TRBV12-4; J: TRBJ1-6; size: many; D: TRBD1
CDR3: CASSLAGGEQFF; DNA: TGTGCCAGCAGCTTGGCCGGGGGAGAGCAGTTCTTC; length: 12; V: TRBV5-6; J: TRBJ2-1; size: few; D: .
CDR3: CASSSGTGAGRPQHF; DNA: TGTGCCAGCAGCTCTGGGACAGGGGCGGGTAGGCCCCAGCATTTT; length: 15; V: TRBV7-6; J: TRBJ1-5; size: .; D: TRBD1
CDR3: CASSLSSPEKLFF; DNA: TGTGCCAGCAGCTTGAGCTCGCCGGAAAAACTGTTTTTT; length: 13; V: TRBV11-2; J: TRBJ1-4; size: many; D: .
CDR3: CASSLPGGDEKLFF; DNA: TGTGCCAGCAGTTTGCCGGGGGGAGATGAAAAACTGTTTTTT; length: 14; V: TRBV28; J: TRBJ1-4; size: many; D: .
CDR3: CASSLVTSAYNEQFF; DNA: TGTGCCAGCAGCTTAGTGACTAGCGCCTACAATGAGCAGTTCTTC; length: 15; V: TRBV7-8; J: TRBJ2-1; size: many; D: TRBD2
CDR3: CASSLVRQGTNEQFF; DNA: TGTGCCAGCAGCTTAGTCCGACAGGGGACCAATGAGCAGTTCTTC; length: 15; V: TRBV7-2; J: TRBJ2-1; size: many; D: TRBD1
CDR3: CAISAGRTDEGYTF; DNA: TGTGCCATCAGTGCCGGCCGGACAGACGAAGGCTACACCTTC; length: 14; V: TRBV10-3; J: TRBJ1-2; size: .; D: .